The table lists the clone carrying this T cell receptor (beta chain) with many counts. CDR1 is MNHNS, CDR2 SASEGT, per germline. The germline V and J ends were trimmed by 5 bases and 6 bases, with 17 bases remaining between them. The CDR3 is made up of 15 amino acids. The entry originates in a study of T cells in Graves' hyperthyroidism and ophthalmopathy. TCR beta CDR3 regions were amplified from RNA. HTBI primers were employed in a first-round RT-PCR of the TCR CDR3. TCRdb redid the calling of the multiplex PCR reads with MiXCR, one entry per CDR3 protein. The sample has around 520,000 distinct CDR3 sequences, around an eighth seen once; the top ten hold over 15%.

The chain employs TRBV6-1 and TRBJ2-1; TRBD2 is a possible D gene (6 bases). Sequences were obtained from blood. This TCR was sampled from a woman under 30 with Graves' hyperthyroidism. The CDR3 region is CASSPHSGETNEQFF. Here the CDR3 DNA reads TGTGCCAGCAGTCCCCATAGCGGCGAAACCAATGAGCAGTTCTTC.